The 15 T cell receptor beta chains below come from one sample, sequenced in a study of Ad26.COV2.S vaccination and SARS-CoV-2 variants. Method: immunoSEQ multiplex PCR; TCRdb's copy keeps in-frame clones and lacks some. There are approximately 150,000 clones in the sample; just over 85% occur only once, and approximately 5% lies in the top ten. The material was peripheral blood, obtained after recovery from COVID-19. The receptors were gathered from a human donor who had recovered from COVID-19.

V is TRBV5-8 and J is TRBJ1-1, with unresolved D. Trimming removed 4 bases from V and 0 bases from J, with 10 bases in between. The CDR3 is made up of 14 amino acids. Per germline, CDR1 SGHTS and CDR2 YDEGEE. In DNA form, the CDR3 reads TGTGCCAGCAGCAAGGCCGCACTGAACACTGAAGCTTTCTTT. Its translation is CASSKAALNTEAFF. The whole variable domain, remainder taken from reference TRBV5-8 and TRBJ1-1, is EAGVTQSPTHLIKTRGQQATLRCSPISGHTSVYWYQQALGLGLQFLLWYDEGEERNRGNFPPRFSGRQFPNYSSELNVNALELEDSALYLCASSKAALNTEAFFGQGTRLTVV.

The J gene is TRBJ1-1, the V gene TRBV19; D gene ambiguous. The V gene lost 3 bases and the J gene lost 6 bases, with 14 bases spanning the gap. Germline CDR1 is LNHDA and CDR2 is SQIVND (reference sequence). The CDR3 covers 14 residues. Here the CDR3 reads CASSIWTFRSEAFF. The CDR3 nucleotides are TGTGCCAGTAGTATCTGGACTTTTCGCTCTGAAGCTTTCTTT. The whole variable domain, filled in from reference TRBV19 and TRBJ1-1, reads DGGITQSPKYLFRKEGQNVTLSCEQNLNHDAMYWYRQDPGQGLRLIYYSQIVNDFQKGDIAEGYSVSREKKESFPLTVTSAQKNPTAFYLCASSIWTFRSEAFFGQGTRLTVV.

The chain is built from TRBV10-3 and TRBJ1-5; a weak D match, TRBD1 (5 bases). From germline, CDR1 is ENHRY and CDR2 SYGVKD. Trimming pared 10 bases from V and 0 bases from J, leaving 10 bases between. There are 13 residues in the CDR3. In DNA form, the CDR3 reads TGTGCCACACAGGAGAATAGCAATCAGCCCCAGCATTTT. Amino acid sequence: CATQENSNQPQHF.

The CDR3 coding sequence is TGTGCCAGCAGTGGCCATTGGAGCGGGGGGGTCAAAAACATTCAGTACTTC. Translation gives CASSGHWSGGVKNIQYF. V is TRBV2 and J is TRBJ2-4, with 10 bases lining up with TRBD2. CDR3 size: 17 residues. CDR1 is SNHLY and CDR2 is FYNNEI in the germline V gene. V lost 4 bases, J lost 3 bases, and 9 bases stayed unmatched.

This clone was found once. The gene calls are TRBV2 and TRBJ1-2; the D gene is possibly TRBD1 (5 bases). CDR3 size: 12 residues. V dropped 5 bases and J dropped 8 bases, with 12 bases sitting between them. The germline CDR1 and CDR2 sequences are SNHLY and FYNNEI. In nucleotides, the CDR3 is TGTGCCAGCAGTTACAGCGGGGCGGGCTACACCTTC. Protein: CASSYSGAGYTF.

V and J are TRBV6-5 and TRBJ1-6; maybe TRBD1 (6 bases). The germline V and J ends were trimmed by 6 bases and 7 bases, with 16 bases remaining between them. The CDR3 contains 15 residues. Germline lookup yields CDR1 MNHEY and CDR2 SVGAGI. CDR3 residues: CASRTQGHVNSPLHF. CDR3 nucleotide sequence: TGTGCCAGCAGGACACAGGGCCATGTAAATTCACCCCTCCACTTT.

The CDR3 bases are TGTGCCACCAGTGATTCCGGGGGGAGGGGAAGCAATCAGCCCCAGCATTTT. Its protein is CATSDSGGRGSNQPQHF. J is TRBJ1-5 and V is TRBV24-1, with D possibly TRBD1 on 5 matching bases. V gave up 2 bases and J gave up 1 base, with 14 bases separating them. In germline, CDR1 is KGHDR, CDR2 SFDVKD. CDR3 length: 17 residues.

The chain recombines TRBV28 with TRBJ1-1; 11 bases line up with TRBD1. The germline CDR1 and CDR2 sequences are MDHEN and SYDVKM. The CDR3 loop spans 16 amino acids. The V segment lost 4 bases and the J segment 5 bases; nucleotides outside the gene matches: 9. The CDR3 spells CASSSLTGQGATEAFF. The DNA of the CDR3 is TGTGCCAGCAGTTCTCTAACCGGACAGGGGGCGACTGAAGCTTTCTTT.

The rearrangement links TRBV6-2 or TRBV6-3 to TRBJ2-1; no firm D call. CDR3 size: 11 residues. The germline V gene has CDR1 MNHEY and CDR2 SVGEGT. The V end lost 4 bases, the J end lost 6 bases, and 4 bases lay between the germline ends. CDR3 protein: CASSWVNEQFF. The CDR3 bases are TGTGCCAGCAGTTGGGTCAATGAGCAGTTCTTC.

The chain combines TRBV28 with TRBJ1-1, with 9 bases that match TRBD1. Germline CDR1 and CDR2: MDHEN and SYDVKM. There are 13 residues in the CDR3. With V trimmed by 6 bases and J by 3 bases, 2 bases remained unmatched. As DNA, the CDR3 is TGTGCCAGCAGCGGGACAGGGTACACTGAAGCTTTCTTT. Protein product: CASSGTGYTEAFF.

The V call is TRBV15, the J call TRBJ2-3; perhaps D is TRBD1 or TRBD2 (5 bases each). The CDR3 consists of 16 residues. The V gene's germline CDR1 is LNHNV and CDR2 YYDKDF (reference sequence). Trimming removed 1 base at V and 2 bases at J, with 13 bases between. CDR3 amino acids: CATSRGDGKLTDTQYF. CDR3 nucleotides: TGTGCCACCAGCAGAGGGGACGGAAAACTCACAGATACGCAGTATTTT.

The chain uses TRBV12-3 or TRBV12-4 and TRBJ2-1; D perhaps matches TRBD2 (6 bases). V was shortened by 1 base and J by 9 bases, with 7 bases between the two germline ends. The CDR3 contains 12 residues. CDR3 coding DNA: TGTGCCAGCAGTTTAGTCGGGGGTGAGCAGTTCTTC. It encodes CASSLVGGEQFF.

This chain connects TRBV29-1 to TRBJ2-1; TRBD1 aligns across 8 bases. V trimming: 6 bases; J trimming: 6 bases; junction bases outside the gene matches: 10. CDR1 is SQVTM, CDR2 ANQGSEA, per germline. The CDR3 contains 14 residues. The chain's CDR3 is CSVGQGGLVNEQFF. In DNA, the CDR3 is TGCAGCGTCGGACAGGGAGGATTGGTCAATGAGCAGTTCTTC.

The rearrangement uses TRBV7-2 and TRBJ2-1; D remains unclear. From germline, CDR1 is SGHTA and CDR2 FQGNSA. Trimming removed 5 bases at V and 10 bases at J, with 9 bases between. CDR3 length: 11 residues. The CDR3 sequence is CASSRTGEQFF. The CDR3 DNA reads TGTGCCAGCAGCCGAACCGGGGAGCAGTTCTTC.

This clone was counted a few times. CDR3 sequence reads: CATSDPDLKGPQHF. The CDR3 nucleotides read TGTGCCACCAGTGACCCCGACCTGAAAGGGCCCCAGCATTTT. The genes are TRBV24-1 and TRBJ1-5; unclear D gene. From germline, CDR1 is KGHDR and CDR2 SFDVKD. V lost 4 bases and J lost 9, with 15 bases in between. The CDR3 has 14 amino acids.